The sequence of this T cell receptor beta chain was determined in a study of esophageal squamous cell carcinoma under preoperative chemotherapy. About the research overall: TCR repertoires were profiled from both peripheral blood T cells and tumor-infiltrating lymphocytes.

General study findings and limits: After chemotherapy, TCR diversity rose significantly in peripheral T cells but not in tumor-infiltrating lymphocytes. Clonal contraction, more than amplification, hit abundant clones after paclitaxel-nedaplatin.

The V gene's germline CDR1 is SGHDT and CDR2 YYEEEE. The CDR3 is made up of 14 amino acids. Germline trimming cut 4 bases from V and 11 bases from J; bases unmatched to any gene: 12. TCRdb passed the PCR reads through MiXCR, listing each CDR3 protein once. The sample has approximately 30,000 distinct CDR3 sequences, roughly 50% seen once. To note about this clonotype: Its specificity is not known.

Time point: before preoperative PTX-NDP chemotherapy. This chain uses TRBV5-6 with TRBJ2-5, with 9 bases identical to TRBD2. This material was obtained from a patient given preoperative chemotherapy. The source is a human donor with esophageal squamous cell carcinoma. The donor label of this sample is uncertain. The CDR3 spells CASSLLAGPREQYF. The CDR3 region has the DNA TGTGCCAGCAGCCTCCTAGCGGGACCACGGGAGCAGTACTTC.